This passage covers 5 T cell receptor beta chains from one sample sequenced in a study of identical twins. MiXCR, run by TCRdb on the 5' RACE reads, gives a single entry per CDR3 protein. Among 400,000 to 550,000 distinct CDR3 sequences listed, approximately 22% were seen once. Another study also made use of these data, one on T cells expressing NK-cell markers.

The sequencing input was CD4+ T cells sorted from blood. The source of these receptors is a woman between 18 and 29 years old in good health.

This rearrangement joins TRBV3-1 to TRBJ2-7, with D tentatively TRBD1 (6 bases). The CDR3 is 16 amino acids. Trimming left V 5 bases short and J 9 bases short, with 26 bases between. Germline CDR1 and CDR2: LGHDT and YNNKEL (reference sequence). The DNA for the CDR3 is TGTGCCAGCAGCTACTCGTCGACAGGCGACTACGGAGGGCAGTACTTC. It encodes CASSYSSTGDYGGQYF.

This clonotype was found many times. This chain connects TRBV15 to TRBJ2-1, with 10 bases matching TRBD2. The germline V gene has CDR1 LNHNV and CDR2 YYDKDF (reference sequence). V shed 5 bases, J shed 5 bases, and the junction held 6 bases outside the gene matches. This CDR3 is 15 amino acids long. The CDR3 DNA sequence: TGTGCCACCAGCCGCGGGACTAGCGAGAACAATGAGCAGTTCTTC. It codes for CATSRGTSENNEQFF.

This clonotype was observed a handful of times. The J gene is TRBJ1-2, the V gene TRBV12-5; 10 positions agree with TRBD1. J was trimmed by 2 bases and V by 5 bases; bases with no gene match: 14. Germline CDR1 is LGHNT and CDR2 is FRNRAP. The CDR3 runs to 18 residues. Here the CDR3 reads CASGTLTGGYKKNYGYTF. The CDR3 bases are TGTGCTAGTGGTACCCTGACAGGGGGCTACAAAAAGAACTATGGCTACACCTTC.

CDR3 in amino acids: CASSVLPTCYEQYF. In nucleotides, the CDR3 is TGTGCCAGCAGTGTCCTCCCTACTTGCTACGAGCAGTACTTC. The V call is TRBV6-4, the J call TRBJ2-7; D unclear. This CDR3 spans 14 amino acids. Trimming removed 4 bases at V and 3 bases at J, with 13 bases between. CDR1 is MRHNA and CDR2 is SNTAGT in the germline V gene.

The J gene is TRBJ1-5, the V gene TRBV6-1; 9 bases map to TRBD1. The CDR3 spans 14 residues. The V segment lost 6 bases and the J segment 3 bases; nucleotides outside the gene matches: 3. Per germline, CDR1 MNHNS and CDR2 SASEGT. The CDR3 nucleotides read TGTGCCAGCAGCGGACAGGGGACCAATCAGCCCCAGCATTTT. It specifies CASSGQGTNQPQHF.